This record covers a single TCR beta chain. This entry comes from a study of blood T cell repertoires in COVID-19. Study information: Italy, Spain and the United States were the sources of the convalescent and acute COVID-19 samples.

The CDR3 runs to 17 residues. Germline lookup yields CDR1 MNHEY and CDR2 SMNVEV (reference sequence). With V trimmed by 3 bases and J by 6 bases, 7 bases remained unmatched. The data were produced by immunoSEQ multiplex PCR, yet TCRdb's version contains in-frame clones alone and is incomplete. The table shows roughly 100,000 clones, with around 87% occurring only once. This receptor was obtained from a human donor in a cohort sampled during active COVID-19. The sequencing sample was made of peripheral blood. V is TRBV27 and J is TRBJ2-3; 15 nucleotides align to TRBD2. As DNA, the CDR3 is TGTGCCAGCAGTTTGTTAGGACTAGCGGGGGGGCCTGATACGCAGTATTTT. Amino acid sequence: CASSLLGLAGGPDTQYF.